Presented here are 18 T cell receptor beta chains from one specimen sequenced in a study of spatial heterogeneity in lung cancer. Each CDR3 protein is one row after TCRdb ran MiXCR on the 5' RACE reads. The sample consists of 100,000 to 120,000 distinct CDR3 sequences, roughly a tenth of them appearing once. The time point: blood at routine non-recurrence follow-up after resection. Here the sequenced sample was PBMCs, taken at follow-up. The receptor source for this set is a female donor with early-stage non-small cell lung cancer.

This clonotype was counted between two and nine times. The chain has TRBV7-8 and TRBJ2-1; the D gene is possibly TRBD1 (6 bases). Germline-derived CDR1 and CDR2 are SGHVS and FQNEAQ. The CDR3 extends over 15 amino acids. V was cut by 6 bases and J by 3 bases, with 15 bases left in between. CDR3 loop: CASRPPRTVYNEQFF. The CDR3 DNA reads TGTGCCAGCAGACCCCCAAGGACAGTCTACAATGAGCAGTTCTTC.

The chain joins TRBV18 to TRBJ1-1, with 7 bases fitting TRBD1. The CDR3 is 13 amino acids. The V gene end was trimmed by 3 bases and the J gene end by 6 bases; junction bases not matched to a gene: 4. CDR1 is KGHSH, CDR2 LQKENI, per germline. The CDR3, as DNA: TGTGCCAGCTCACCCGGGACAGTCCCTGAAGCTTTCTTT. Amino acids: CASSPGTVPEAFF. The entire variable domain, with the rest obtained from reference TRBV18 and TRBJ1-1, is as follows: NAGVMQNPRHLVRRRGQEARLRCSPMKGHSHVYWYRQLPEEGLKFMVYLQKENIIDESGMPKERFSAEFPKEGPSILRIQQVVRGDSAAYFCASSPGTVPEAFFGQGTRLTVV.

The chain carries TRBV30 and TRBJ1-4; the D gene is possibly TRBD1 (6 bases). The CDR3 contains 14 residues. Looked up from germline, CDR1 is GTSNPN and CDR2 is SVGIG (reference sequence). V was shortened by 3 bases and J by 8 bases, with 16 bases between the two germline ends. The CDR3 loop is CAWSPFGGREKLFF. In nucleotides, the CDR3 is TGTGCCTGGAGCCCCTTCGGGGGCCGCGAAAAACTGTTTTTT.

This clonotype was detected ten times or more. This chain connects TRBV7-2 to TRBJ1-1, with D possibly matching TRBD1 (6 bases). This CDR3 region has 15 residues. V lost 2 bases and J 1 base, leaving 11 bases between the germline ends. CDR1 is SGHTA, CDR2 FQGNSA, per germline. DNA of the CDR3: TGTGCCAGCAGCTTACTCGTGGGGGCGAACACTGAAGCTTTCTTT. Amino acids: CASSLLVGANTEAFF.

The sample holds a few counts of this clonotype. This chain connects TRBV12-3 or TRBV12-4 to TRBJ2-2; D is undetermined. Trimming took 2 bases from V and 5 from J, leaving 3 bases between them. This CDR3 comprises 12 residues. CDR3 residues: CASSLYTGELFF. CDR3 DNA sequence: TGTGCCAGCAGTTTATATACCGGGGAGCTGTTTTTT.

V and J are TRBV2 and TRBJ2-7; possible D gene TRBD2, 6 bases. The CDR3 has 14 amino acids. The V and J ends lost 1 base and 2 bases respectively, with 9 bases between them. Per the germline V gene, CDR1 is SNHLY and CDR2 is FYNNEI. This chain's CDR3 is CASSEGRGTYEQYV. As DNA, the CDR3 is TGTGCCAGCAGTGAAGGGCGGGGCACCTACGAGCAGTACGTC.

The V gene is TRBV2, the J gene TRBJ1-6; D is ambiguous. The CDR3 loop spans 13 amino acids. Germline lookup yields CDR1 SNHLY and CDR2 FYNNEI. The V end was cut by 7 bases, the J end by 5 bases, with 9 bases between. In nucleotides, the CDR3 is TGTGCCAGCACGGGCAGAAATAATTCACCCCTCCACTTT. Translating gives CASTGRNNSPLHF.

V is TRBV30 and J is TRBJ2-5; 11 bases agree with TRBD2. In germline, CDR1 is GTSNPN, CDR2 SVGIG (reference sequence). The CDR3 length is 15 residues. Losses at the gene ends were 4 bases for V and 2 bases for J; bases not matched to a gene: 6. The CDR3 sequence: CAWNYWTSGQETQYF. CDR3 bases: TGTGCCTGGAATTATTGGACTAGCGGGCAAGAGACCCAGTACTTC. Variable domain in full (rest from reference TRBV30 and TRBJ2-5): SQTIHQWPATLVQPVGSPLSLECTVEGTSNPNLYWYRQAAGRGLQLLFYSVGIGQISSEVPQNLSASRPQDRQFILSSKKLLLSDSGFYLCAWNYWTSGQETQYFGPGTRLLVL.

The rearrangement uses TRBV24-1 and TRBJ2-1; 12 bases are shared with TRBD2. Germline CDR1 and CDR2: KGHDR and SFDVKD. Trimming took 6 bases from V and 7 from J; bases not matched to a gene: 9. This CDR3 contains 16 residues. The CDR3 region has the DNA TGTGCCACCAGTCAGCCCGGACTAGCGGGAATAAATGAGCAGTTCTTC. It encodes CATSQPGLAGINEQFF.

The gene calls are TRBV6-4 and TRBJ2-5; possibly TRBD1 for D (6 bases). Germline V lookup: CDR1 MRHNA, CDR2 SNTAGT. The V end was cut by 3 bases, the J end by 1 base, with 12 bases between. The CDR3 covers 15 residues. In nucleotides, the CDR3 is TGTGCCAGCAGTGAAAACGCAGGGGTCCAAGAGACCCAGTACTTC. It specifies CASSENAGVQETQYF.

The chain has TRBV20-1 and TRBJ1-5, with D possibly being TRBD1 (6 bases). Trimming took 7 bases from V and 1 from J, leaving 17 bases between them. Germline V lookup: CDR1 DFQATT, CDR2 SNEGSKA (reference sequence). The CDR3 sequence is 15 residues long. The CDR3 is CSVGWGRMSNQPQHF. CDR3 nucleotides: TGCAGTGTTGGATGGGGGCGGATGAGCAATCAGCCCCAGCATTTT.

The chain carries TRBV18 and TRBJ1-1; no clear D. This CDR3 has 15 amino acids. V shed 6 bases and J shed 0 bases, with 14 bases lying between them. CDR1 is KGHSH and CDR2 is LQKENI in the germline V gene. The CDR3 sequence is CASSLSPVMNTEAFF. The CDR3 DNA sequence: TGTGCCAGCTCGCTGTCCCCGGTTATGAACACTGAAGCTTTCTTT.

The rearrangement joins TRBV29-1 to TRBJ2-2; D might be TRBD2 (6 bases). This CDR3 contains 13 residues. V was shortened by 5 bases and J by 4 bases, with 11 bases between the two germline ends. Germline V gene lookup returns CDR1 SQVTM and CDR2 ANQGSEA. This CDR3 is CSVNLAPTGELFF. The CDR3 nucleotides read TGCAGCGTTAATCTAGCGCCCACCGGGGAGCTGTTTTTT.

The chain uses TRBV5-6 and TRBJ1-5, with 7 bases fitting TRBD1. The V gene's germline CDR1 is SGHDT and CDR2 YYEEEE. The CDR3 is 16 residues long. Losses at the gene ends were 3 bases for V and 1 base for J; bases not matched to a gene: 7. DNA for the CDR3: TGTGCCAGCAGCTGGGGATGGGACAGAAGCAATCAGCCCCAGCATTTT. It translates to CASSWGWDRSNQPQHF.

This clonotype showed up just a few times. The DNA for the CDR3 is TGTGCCAGCAGCTCCCCTACTAGCAATGAGCAGTTCTTC. It encodes CASSSPTSNEQFF. The V and J genes are TRBV5-6 and TRBJ2-1; D may be TRBD2 (5 bases). CDR3 length equals 13 residues. CDR1 SGHDT and CDR2 YYEEEE come from the germline V gene. Trimming removed 3 bases from V and 6 bases from J, with 10 bases in between.

V gene TRBV2 combines with J gene TRBJ2-7, with a weak D call TRBD1 (6 bases). The CDR3 contains 14 residues. The germline V and J ends were trimmed by 10 bases and 2 bases, with 18 bases remaining between them. Germline CDR1 SNHLY, CDR2 FYNNEI. The CDR3 DNA is TGTGCCACCGCAACAGGGTCCCGCACCTACGAGCAGTACTTC. Residues: CATATGSRTYEQYF.

The chain is built from TRBV5-1 and TRBJ1-1; D not resolved. Germline CDR1 reads SGHRS; CDR2 reads YFSETQ. The CDR3 has 13 residues. The V end was cut by 3 bases, the J end by 8 bases, with 14 bases between. In DNA form, the CDR3 reads TGCGCCAGCAGCTGGAGTACACAGCGAGAAGCTTTCTTT. Its protein is CASSWSTQREAFF.

The chain joins TRBV6-5 to TRBJ1-2; 8 nucleotides align to TRBD1. The CDR3 runs to 14 residues. Per germline, CDR1 MNHEY and CDR2 SVGAGI. Trimming took 2 bases from V and 8 from J; bases not matched to a gene: 7. The CDR3 spells CASSYAGGGRGYTF. The CDR3 coding sequence is TGTGCCAGCAGTTACGCAGGGGGCGGGAGAGGCTACACCTTC.